A single sample is the source of the 5 T cell receptor beta chains below, sequenced in a study of Graves' ophthalmopathy and Graves' hyperthyroidism. Transcripts of RNA were the source for amplifying TCR beta CDR3 regions. First-round RT-PCR used HTBI primers; second-round multiplex PCR followed. TCRdb analysed the multiplex PCR reads with MiXCR anew, one entry per CDR3 protein. The sample comprises 300,000 to 400,000 distinct CDR3 sequences, about a sixth of which are singletons, and roughly 2.4% rests with the top ten. Sequenced material: peripheral blood. These receptors came from an adult woman with stable Graves' hyperthyroidism.

A note on this clonotype: A clone one base away is much larger, so this may be a read error. The V gene is TRBV12-3 or TRBV12-4, the J gene TRBJ2-2; D uncertain. The CDR3 runs 14 residues. V lost 5 bases, J lost 6 bases, and 13 bases lay in between. In nucleotides, the CDR3 is TGTGCCAGCAGTCCCGTTGTGGATGCCGGGGAGCTGTTTTTT. It encodes CASSPVVDAGELFF.

J is TRBJ1-1 and V is TRBV4-3, with TRBD1 matching over 10 bases. V was pared by 8 bases and J by 4 bases, with 10 bases of the junction left unmatched. Germline CDR1 reads LGHNA; CDR2 reads YSLEER. This CDR3 has 15 residues. For the CDR3, the DNA is TGCGCCAGCGCCAGGGACAGGGGATCAGCCACTGAAGCTTTCTTT. It yields the protein CASARDRGSATEAFF.

This clonotype was recorded many times. The chain carries TRBV28 and TRBJ2-7; D not resolved. Germline V gene sequence: CDR1 MDHEN, CDR2 SYDVKM. The CDR3 sequence is 14 residues long. Trimming shortened V by 8 bases and J by 7 bases, and 21 bases separated the two germline ends. The CDR3 DNA reads TGTGCCAGCCAAGGTCTGCCGATTGAGGTGGAGCAGTACTTC. It codes for CASQGLPIEVEQYF. The full variable domain, rest sourced from reference TRBV28 and TRBJ2-7, is DVKVTQSSRYLVKRTGEKVFLECVQDMDHENMFWYRQDPGLGLRLIYFSYDVKMKEKGDIPEGYSVSREKKERFSLILESASTNQTSMYLCASQGLPIEVEQYFGPGTRLTVT.

This clonotype was picked up a small number of times. V and J are TRBV28 and TRBJ2-7; D tentatively reads TRBD1 or TRBD2 (7 bases each). Germline CDR1 reads MDHEN; CDR2 reads SYDVKM. Between the trimmed V and J ends, which lost 8 bases and 6 bases, there was a span of 17 bases. The CDR3 is 13 amino acids. CDR3 residues: CASEGQRTSEQYV. Here the CDR3 DNA reads TGTGCCAGCGAGGGACAGCGGACTAGCGAGCAGTACGTC.

This clonotype has a count of ten or more. This rearrangement joins TRBV4-1 to TRBJ2-2; D not resolved. The CDR3 sequence is 15 residues long. Germline CDR1 is MGHRA and CDR2 is YSYEKL. V lost 3 bases and J 4 bases, leaving 12 bases between the germline ends. The CDR3: CASSHVRQTTGELFF. CDR3 nucleotide sequence: TGCGCCAGCAGCCATGTTCGACAAACCACCGGGGAGCTGTTTTTT.